This paragraph reports one TCR beta chain. Per the germline V gene, CDR1 is SGHVS and CDR2 is FNYEAQ. The ends were cut back, 3 bases at V and 3 bases at J, with 11 bases in the middle. This CDR3 region has 14 residues. The sample comes from a study of T cells after yellow fever vaccination. MiXCR was run by TCRdb on the 5' RACE reads, yielding one entry per CDR3 protein. The repertoire consists of more than 95,000 distinct CDR3 sequences, with 15% occurring once and the leading ten covering 35% to 45%. The material was CD8+ T cells sorted from PBMCs, obtained 5 days after the yellow fever booster vaccination. The V call is TRBV7-6, the J call TRBJ1-2, with D unclear. The sequence was collected from a man aged 18 to 35 who received the YFV17D yellow fever vaccine. The CDR3 bases are TGTGCCAGCAGCTTTGCCCCGGACGACTATGGCTACACCTTC. This codes for CASSFAPDDYGYTF.